These T cell receptor beta chains were read from a single sample in a study of tumor T cells in aggressive B-cell lymphoma. TCRdb's copy holds only in-frame clones and misses some; the assay was immunoSEQ multiplex PCR. The repertoire includes some 4,200 clones, 90% to 95% of them detected once, and about 2.2% sits in the top ten. Sequencing used tumor tissue. The receptors stem from an adult with diffuse large B cell lymphoma. The CDR3 runs from the conserved cysteine through the conserved F or W. A D gene is named only where the DNA matches it firmly. Only part of the rows carry a size: once, few, many, or a class if the clone is expanded.

size	length	D	J	V	CDR3	DNA
-	14	-	TRBJ1-2	TRBV2	CASSGRGSNYGYTF	TGTGCCAGCAGCGGCAGGGGTTCTAACTATGGCTACACCTTC
-	14	TRBD1	TRBJ2-1	TRBV4-3	CASSALRTGGEQFF	TGCGCCAGCAGCGCCCTCAGGACAGGGGGGGAGCAGTTCTTC
once	15	-	TRBJ1-3	TRBV28	CASVGGDRTVDTIYF	TGTGCCTCAGTAGGGGGGGACCGGACAGTTGACACCATATATTTT
-	15	-	TRBJ2-3	TRBV14	CASSQDWGPLDTQYF	TGTGCCAGCAGCCAAGATTGGGGCCCTTTGGATACGCAGTATTTT
-	16	TRBD1	TRBJ1-6	TRBV6-6	CASSYSTGASWAPLHF	TGTGCCAGCAGTTACTCGACAGGGGCCTCGTGGGCACCCCTCCACTTT
few	19	-	TRBJ2-5	TRBV14	CASSQDPRHILSLQETQYF	TGTGCCAGCAGCCAAGATCCCCGACACATCCTGAGTTTACAAGAGACCCAGTACTTC
-	15	TRBD1	TRBJ1-1	TRBV10-3	CAISDLTGTGSEAFF	TGTGCCATCAGTGACTTGACCGGGACAGGGTCTGAAGCTTTCTTT
-	11	-	TRBJ2-1	TRBV20-1	CSRLTYNEQFF	TGCAGTCGATTGACTTACAATGAGCAGTTCTTC
-	15	-	TRBJ1-3	TRBV7-9	CASSAPDRSGNTIYF	TGTGCCAGCAGCGCACCAGATCGCTCTGGAAACACCATATATTTT
-	14	TRBD1	TRBJ2-7	TRBV18	CASSQGTGTYEQYF	TGTGCCAGCTCACAAGGGACAGGAACCTACGAGCAGTACTTC
-	15	TRBD2	TRBJ2-1	TRBV7-3	CASSLALAGEGEQFF	TGTGCCAGCAGCTTAGCACTAGCGGGAGAAGGTGAGCAGTTCTTC
few	15	TRBD2	TRBJ2-5	TRBV7-9	CASSSLGGEKETQYF	TGTGCCAGCAGCTCCCTCGGGGGGGAGAAAGAGACCCAGTACTTC
-	15	-	TRBJ2-1	TRBV27	CASSLVRVQFDEQFF	TGTGCCAGCAGTTTGGTGAGGGTACAATTCGATGAGCAGTTCTTC
-	17	TRBD2	TRBJ2-3	TRBV5-4	CASSLGLAGKNTDTQYF	TGTGCCAGCAGCTTGGGGTTAGCGGGAAAGAACACAGATACGCAGTATTTT
-	15	-	TRBJ2-5	TRBV7-2	CASSNRFAHQETQYF	TGTGCCAGCAGCAACAGGTTTGCGCATCAAGAGACCCAGTACTTC
-	16	-	TRBJ2-2	TRBV12-1	CASSPTSGRGSGELFF	TGTGCCAGCAGCCCAACTAGCGGGAGGGGGTCCGGGGAGCTGTTTTTT
-	11	-	TRBJ2-1	TRBV5-1	CASSFGNEQFF	TGCGCCAGCAGCTTCGGGAATGAGCAGTTCTTC
-	15	TRBD2	TRBJ2-7	TRBV19	CASSIVAGGPYEQYF	TGTGCCAGTAGTATAGTCGCGGGAGGTCCCTACGAGCAGTACTTC
-	17	TRBD2	TRBJ2-7	TRBV4-1	CASSQAPAGTSGYEQYF	TGCGCCAGCAGCCAAGCCCCTGCGGGGACTAGCGGATACGAGCAGTACTTC
-	13	-	TRBJ1-4	TRBV21-1	CASQGARNEKLFF	TGTGCCAGCCAAGGAGCCCGTAATGAAAAACTGTTTTTT
-	19	-	TRBJ2-6	TRBV5-5	CASSLITQGTRSGANVLTF	TGTGCCAGCAGCCTCATCACACAGGGTACCCGCTCTGGGGCCAACGTCCTGACTTTC
-	12	-	TRBJ1-1	TRBV13	CASSSVYTEAFF	TGTGCCAGCAGCTCTGTATACACTGAAGCTTTCTTT
-	13	-	TRBJ1-1	TRBV5-1	CASRGQVNTEAFF	TGCGCCAGCCGGGGACAAGTGAACACTGAAGCTTTCTTT
-	16	-	TRBJ2-6	TRBV5-1	CASSLLLTSGANVLTF	TGCGCCAGCAGCTTATTATTGACTTCTGGGGCCAACGTCCTGACTTTC
few	17	-	TRBJ2-3	TRBV10-3	CAISEEGLVSHTDTQYF	TGTGCCATCAGTGAGGAGGGCCTAGTTTCCCACACAGATACGCAGTATTTT
-	12	-	TRBJ2-2	TRBV27	CASSLYTGELFF	TGTGCCAGCAGCCTCTACACCGGGGAGCTGTTTTTT